A single sample gave rise to the 23 T cell receptor beta chains below, sequenced in a study of blood T cell repertoires in COVID-19. TCRdb's copy holds only in-frame clones and misses some; the assay was immunoSEQ multiplex PCR. The table has under 150,000 clones, roughly four fifths seen once. The sequencing input was PBMCs or T cells enriched from blood (not recorded which). These receptors came from a man aged 30 to 45 who had recovered from COVID-19.

The gene calls are TRBV28 and TRBJ1-5, with a tentative D call TRBD1 (5 bases). Germline CDR1 MDHEN, CDR2 SYDVKM. The CDR3 length is 12 residues. V shed 9 bases and J shed 3 bases, with 9 bases lying between them. The DNA of the CDR3 is TGTGCCAGTAGACAGAACAATCAGCCCCAGCATTTT. Amino acid sequence: CASRQNNQPQHF.

CDR3 nucleotide sequence: TGTGCCAGCAGTGCCCTGGGGGGACTAGCCTACGAGCAGTACGTC. Its protein is CASSALGGLAYEQYV. V and J are TRBV2 and TRBJ2-7, with TRBD2 identical over 8 bases. The ends lost 4 bases at V and 2 bases at J; junction bases unmatched: 7. From germline, CDR1 is SNHLY and CDR2 FYNNEI. The CDR3 contains 15 residues.

This chain links TRBV27 with TRBJ2-7; 10 bases match TRBD2. V was clipped by 2 bases and J by 4 bases; unmatched bases: 17. The CDR3 has 19 residues. Germline values: CDR1 MNHEY, CDR2 SMNVEV (reference sequence). For the CDR3, the DNA is TGTGCCAGCAGTTTAGCCCAAGGGAGCGGGAGGGCCGCGGCGTACGAGCAGTACTTC. Its translation is CASSLAQGSGRAAAYEQYF.

V usage is TRBV6-5 and J usage is TRBJ1-5; possibly TRBD1 for D (5 bases). Germline V lookup: CDR1 MNHEY, CDR2 SVGAGI. The ends were cut back, 10 bases at V and 2 bases at J, with 15 bases in the middle. The CDR3 has 14 residues. DNA for the CDR3: TGTGCCACCCGAGTCCGGGGGGGCAATCAGCCCCAGCATTTT. It is translated as CATRVRGGNQPQHF.

About this clone: At the DNA level, this CDR3 is encoded by other sequences in the same sample as well. The V gene is TRBV5-5, the J gene TRBJ2-7, with D perhaps matching TRBD1 (6 bases). Trimming pared 3 bases from V and 4 bases from J, leaving 8 bases between. Germline V gene sequence: CDR1 SGHKS, CDR2 YYEKEE (reference sequence). CDR3 size: 12 residues. The CDR3 coding sequence is TGTGCCAGCAGCTCACAGGGTTACGAGCAGTACTTC. Translated, it gives CASSSQGYEQYF.

The V and J genes are TRBV21-1 and TRBJ2-2; TRBD2 is taken as the D call from the table, unchecked against the DNA. TRBV21-1 counts as a pseudogene. The CDR3 runs 16 residues. The CDR3 reads CARASVAGGRTGELFF. In DNA form, the CDR3 reads TGTGCCAGGGCGAGTGTAGCGGGAGGTCGGACCGGGGAGCTGTTTTTT.

The V call is TRBV6-6, the J call TRBJ1-2, with TRBD1 matching 8 bases. Germline loops: CDR1 MNHNY, CDR2 SVGAGI (reference sequence). J gave up 3 bases and V 6 bases, and 3 bases lay outside the gene matches. The CDR3 loop spans 13 amino acids. In nucleotides, the CDR3 is TGTGCCAGCAGACTGGGACAGGACTATGGCTACACCTTC. Its translation: CASRLGQDYGYTF.

The rearrangement joins TRBV5-1 to TRBJ1-1, with 8 bases aligning to TRBD1. Germline CDR1 is SGHRS and CDR2 is YFSETQ. There are 16 residues in the CDR3. The V and J ends lost 4 bases and 1 base, in that order; junction bases with no gene match: 9. This CDR3 is CASSGQGPETNTEAFF. The CDR3 region has the DNA TGCGCCAGCAGCGGACAGGGACCGGAGACGAACACTGAAGCTTTCTTT.

The rearrangement uses TRBV2 and TRBJ2-2, with D tentatively TRBD1 (6 bases). Germline values: CDR1 SNHLY, CDR2 FYNNEI. V gave up 4 bases and J gave up 5 bases, with 11 bases separating them. The CDR3 is made up of 14 amino acids. For the CDR3, the DNA is TGTGCCAGCAGTGGACAGGCTGGGACCGGGGAGCTGTTTTTT. This codes for CASSGQAGTGELFF.

V gene TRBV6-5 combines with J gene TRBJ1-2; 7 bases line up with TRBD1. This CDR3 is built from 15 residues. Germline V lookup: CDR1 MNHEY, CDR2 SVGAGI. With 2 bases clipped from V and 7 bases from J, the junction kept 10 bases outside the gene matches. The DNA for the CDR3 is TGTGCCAGCAGTTACGGCCTGGAGGGGGCGGCTGGCTACACCTTC. Its protein product is CASSYGLEGAAGYTF.

The chain carries TRBV7-9 and TRBJ1-3; D may be TRBD1 (6 bases). Looked up from germline, CDR1 is SEHNR and CDR2 is FQNEAQ (reference sequence). Trimming took off 3 bases at V and 4 bases at J, with 19 bases between the two ends. The CDR3 consists of 17 residues. CDR3 DNA sequence: TGTGCCAGCAGCTTTGTAGTGTCCGCAGGGACAGGAAACACCATATATTTT. This translates into CASSFVVSAGTGNTIYF.

The chain couples TRBV12-3 or TRBV12-4 to TRBJ1-2; D is undetermined. The CDR3 spans 12 residues. Trimming removed 1 base from V and 8 bases from J, with 8 bases in between. For the CDR3, the DNA is TGTGCCAGCAGTTTAGGGGGAGGGGGCTACACCTTC. Amino acids: CASSLGGGGYTF.

This clone was detected a few times. The chain carries TRBV4-2 and TRBJ1-1, with a possible D match to TRBD1 (6 bases). V lost 3 bases and J lost 1, with 12 bases in between. The CDR3 runs to 15 residues. Germline lookup yields CDR1 LGHNA and CDR2 YNFKEQ. In DNA, the CDR3 is TGTGCCAGCAGCCATTACGACAGGCAGAACACTGAAGCTTTCTTT. Protein sequence: CASSHYDRQNTEAFF.

This chain uses TRBV5-1 with TRBJ2-1; TRBD1 is a possible D gene (6 bases). Germline-derived CDR1 and CDR2 are SGHRS and YFSETQ. V lost 0 bases, J lost 8 bases, and 18 bases lay in between. The CDR3 consists of 16 residues. The CDR3 sequence is CASSLEGVFREDEQFF. The CDR3 coding sequence is TGCGCCAGCAGCTTGGAGGGGGTTTTTAGAGAGGATGAGCAGTTCTTC. Combining the CDR3 with reference TRBV5-1 and TRBJ2-1 gives the whole variable domain KAGVTQTPRYLIKTRGQQVTLSCSPISGHRSVSWYQQTPGQGLQFLFEYFSETQRNKGNFPGRFSGRQFSNSRSEMNVSTLELGDSALYLCASSLEGVFREDEQFFGPGTRLTVL.

The J gene is TRBJ2-7, the V gene TRBV6-5, with 9 bases matching TRBD1. The trim removed 4 bases at V and 6 bases at J, leaving 7 bases unmatched. The CDR3 runs to 14 residues. Germline V gene data show CDR1 as MNHEY and CDR2 as SVGAGI. CDR3 in amino acids: CASSSGTGISEQYV. DNA of the CDR3: TGTGCCAGCAGTTCCGGGACAGGGATATCCGAGCAGTACGTC.

This clone showed up just a few times. This chain uses TRBV6-5 with TRBJ1-1, with 7 bases lining up with TRBD1. Unmatched junction bases numbered 7, after V lost 5 bases and J lost 4 bases. Germline CDR1 MNHEY, CDR2 SVGAGI. This CDR3 is built from 14 residues. The CDR3 coding sequence is TGTGCCAGCAGTCTAACAGGGGAGATCACTGAAGCTTTCTTT. It codes for CASSLTGEITEAFF.

The rearrangement uses TRBV2 and TRBJ2-1, with TRBD2 matching 8 bases. CDR1 and CDR2 from the germline V gene are SNHLY and FYNNEI. The ends lost 4 bases at V and 6 bases at J; junction bases unmatched: 2. This CDR3 region has 13 residues. This CDR3 is CASSGTSGNEQFF. The DNA for the CDR3 is TGTGCCAGCAGTGGAACTAGCGGCAATGAGCAGTTCTTC.

The chain employs TRBV2 and TRBJ2-1, with TRBD2 matching over 8 bases. V was clipped by 6 bases and J by 4 bases; unmatched bases: 11. The germline V gene has CDR1 SNHLY and CDR2 FYNNEI. The CDR3 totals 16 residues. DNA of the CDR3: TGTGCCAGCAGCGTTCAACTAGCGGTGGCATACAATGAGCAGTTCTTC. This codes for CASSVQLAVAYNEQFF. Supplemented by reference TRBV2 and TRBJ2-1, the full variable domain reads EPEVTQTPSHQVTQMGQEVILRCVPISNHLYFYWYRQILGQKVEFLVSFYNNEISEKSEIFDDQFSVERPDGSNFTLKIRSTKLEDSAMYFCASSVQLAVAYNEQFFGPGTRLTVL.

This rearrangement joins TRBV7-9 to TRBJ2-3; D gene unclear. V was shortened by 6 bases and J by 3 bases, with 13 bases between the two germline ends. The CDR3 extends over 14 amino acids. CDR1 is SEHNR, CDR2 FQNEAQ, per germline (reference sequence). CDR3 coding DNA: TGTGCCAGCAGTTACGACTCCGGGACAGATACGCAGTATTTT. Amino acids: CASSYDSGTDTQYF.

The CDR3 sequence is CASSRTPTYEQYF. DNA for the CDR3: TGTGCCAGCAGTAGGACACCCACCTACGAGCAGTACTTC. The genes are TRBV12-3 or TRBV12-4 and TRBJ2-7; D might be TRBD1 (5 bases). The CDR3 is made up of 13 amino acids. Deletions cut 5 bases from V and 2 bases from J, with 10 bases between.

V is TRBV5-4 and J is TRBJ2-5; 12 positions match TRBD1. CDR1 and CDR2 from the germline V gene are SGHNT and YYREEE (reference sequence). This CDR3 is built from 15 residues. V dropped 2 bases and J dropped 5; count of bases not matched to a gene: 4. This CDR3 is CASSFGTGGAETQYF. The DNA for the CDR3 is TGTGCCAGCAGCTTCGGGACAGGGGGCGCGGAGACCCAGTACTTC.

The chain joins TRBV3-1 (or the pseudogene TRBV3-2) to TRBJ1-4, with 8 bases identical to TRBD1. The CDR3 runs 14 residues. V was pared by 5 bases and J by 8 bases, with 7 bases of the junction left unmatched. Germline CDR1 is LGHDT and CDR2 is YNNKEL (reference sequence). Here the CDR3 reads CASSTSGGREKLFF. CDR3 DNA: TGTGCCAGCAGCACCTCAGGGGGCCGGGAAAAACTGTTTTTT.

This chain links TRBV5-6 with TRBJ2-7, with 10 bases aligning to TRBD1. Germline CDR1 reads SGHDT; CDR2 reads YYEEEE. V was pared by 0 bases and J by 7 bases, with 4 bases of the junction left unmatched. The CDR3 is 14 amino acids. Here the CDR3 DNA reads TGTGCCAGCAGCTTGGGACAGGGGGCTCGGGAGCAGTACGTC. It translates to CASSLGQGAREQYV.